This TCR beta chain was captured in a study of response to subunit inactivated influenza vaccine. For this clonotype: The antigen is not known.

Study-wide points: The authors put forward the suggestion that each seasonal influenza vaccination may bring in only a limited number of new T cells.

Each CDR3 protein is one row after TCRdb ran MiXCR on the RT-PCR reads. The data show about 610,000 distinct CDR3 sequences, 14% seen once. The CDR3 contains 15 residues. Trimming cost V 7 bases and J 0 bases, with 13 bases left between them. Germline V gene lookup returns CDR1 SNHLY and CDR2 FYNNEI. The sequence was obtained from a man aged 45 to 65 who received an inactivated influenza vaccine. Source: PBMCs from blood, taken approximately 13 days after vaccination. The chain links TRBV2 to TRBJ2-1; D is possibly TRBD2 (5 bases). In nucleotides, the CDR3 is TGTGCCAGCATCGAGGACTCGGGCTCCTACAATGAGCAGTTCTTC. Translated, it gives CASIEDSGSYNEQFF.